This TCR beta chain came from a study of cytomegalovirus exposure and HLA in healthy donors. Study observations and caveats: Some public TCRs appeared in many individuals, while most sequences were rare. The classifier reportedly diagnosed cytomegalovirus status with high specificity and sensitivity.

TCRdb's copy holds only in-frame clones and misses some; the assay was immunoSEQ multiplex PCR. The sample consists of roughly 150,000 clones, approximately 89% of them appearing once. V lost 4 bases, J lost 2 bases, and 2 bases stayed unmatched. CDR1 and CDR2 (germline): ENHRY, SYGVKD. The CDR3 is 15 amino acids. About this clone itself: Its antigen is not known.

V gene TRBV10-3 combines with J gene TRBJ2-5; 12 nucleotides align to TRBD1. The TCR sequence derives from a man aged 18 to 30 in good health and CMV-seropositive. Sequenced input: PBMCs. The CDR3 sequence: CAISGDRGLQETQYF. The CDR3 nucleotides read TGTGCCATCAGTGGGGACAGGGGGCTTCAAGAGACCCAGTACTTC.